Included here is one TCR beta chain sequence, with context. The antigen is unknown. A junction end diverges from the germline sequence, so it may reflect a read error. TCR beta VDJ combinations and CDR3 sequences were profiled from genomic DNA. TCRdb re-called the reads through MiXCR, storing one row per CDR3 protein. Among over 250,000 distinct CDR3 sequences, approximately 60% were seen once, and the ten largest hold 1% to 1.5%. CD8+CD57+ cell expansion, shown by flow cytometry, had occurred in the patients selected for sequencing. Each of the patients presented with severe acquired aplastic anemia. CDR3 size: 13 residues. Germline V lookup: CDR1 WSHSY, CDR2 SAAADI. These data originate in a study of CD8+CD57+ T cells in acquired aplastic anemia. Study-wide results and caveats: With respect to CD8+ Simpson's diversity, patients and controls did not differ significantly.

The clonotype comes from a human donor with aplastic anemia. The J gene is TRBJ1-1, the V gene TRBV10-2; a weak D match, TRBD1 (5 bases). Sequenced material: sorted CD4+, CD8+, or CD8+CD57+ T cells (not recorded which) from PBMCs. CDR3 nucleotide sequence: TGCGCCAGCGGGGGACGGCTGAACACTGAAGCTTCCTTT. It translates to CASGGRLNTEASF.